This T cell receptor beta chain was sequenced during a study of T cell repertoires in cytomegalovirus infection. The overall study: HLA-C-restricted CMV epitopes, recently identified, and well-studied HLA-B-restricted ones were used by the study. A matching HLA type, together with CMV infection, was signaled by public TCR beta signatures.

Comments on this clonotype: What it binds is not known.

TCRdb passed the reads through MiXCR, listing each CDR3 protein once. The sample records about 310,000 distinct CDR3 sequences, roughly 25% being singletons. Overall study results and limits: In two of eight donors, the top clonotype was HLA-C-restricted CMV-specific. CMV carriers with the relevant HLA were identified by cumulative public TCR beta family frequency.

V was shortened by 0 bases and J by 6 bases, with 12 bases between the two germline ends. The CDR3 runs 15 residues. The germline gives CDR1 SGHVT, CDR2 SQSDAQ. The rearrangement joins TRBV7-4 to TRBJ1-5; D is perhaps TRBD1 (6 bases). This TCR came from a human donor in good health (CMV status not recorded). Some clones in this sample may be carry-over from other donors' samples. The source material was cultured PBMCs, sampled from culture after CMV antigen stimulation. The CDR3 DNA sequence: TGTGCCAGCAGCTTAGCGGCAGGGGACGGTCAGCCCCAGCATTTT. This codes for CASSLAAGDGQPQHF.